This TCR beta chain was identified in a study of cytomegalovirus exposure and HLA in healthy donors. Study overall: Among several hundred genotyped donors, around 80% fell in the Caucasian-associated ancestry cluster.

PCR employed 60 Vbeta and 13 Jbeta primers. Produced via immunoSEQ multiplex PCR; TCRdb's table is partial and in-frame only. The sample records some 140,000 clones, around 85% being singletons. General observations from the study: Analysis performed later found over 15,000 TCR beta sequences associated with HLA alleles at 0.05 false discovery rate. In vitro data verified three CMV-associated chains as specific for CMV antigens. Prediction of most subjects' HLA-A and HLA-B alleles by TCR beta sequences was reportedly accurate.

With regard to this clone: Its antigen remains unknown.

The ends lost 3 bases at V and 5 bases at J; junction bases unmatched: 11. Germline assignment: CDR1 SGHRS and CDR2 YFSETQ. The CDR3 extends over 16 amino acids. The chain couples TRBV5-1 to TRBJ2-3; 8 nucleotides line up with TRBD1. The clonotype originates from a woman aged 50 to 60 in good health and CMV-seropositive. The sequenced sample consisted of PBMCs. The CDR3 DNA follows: TGCGCCAGCAGCTGGGGTGACAGGGGCGAGGAAGATACGCAGTATTTT. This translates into CASSWGDRGEEDTQYF.